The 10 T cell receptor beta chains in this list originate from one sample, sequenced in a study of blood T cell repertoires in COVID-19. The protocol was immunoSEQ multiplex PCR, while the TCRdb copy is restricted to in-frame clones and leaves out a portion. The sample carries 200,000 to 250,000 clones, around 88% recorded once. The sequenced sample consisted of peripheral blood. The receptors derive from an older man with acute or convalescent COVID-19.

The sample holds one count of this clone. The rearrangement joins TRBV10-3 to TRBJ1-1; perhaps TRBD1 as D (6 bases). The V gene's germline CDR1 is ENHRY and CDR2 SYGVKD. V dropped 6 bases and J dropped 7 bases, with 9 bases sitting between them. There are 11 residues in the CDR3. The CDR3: CAIRDSDEAFF. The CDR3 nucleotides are TGTGCCATCAGGGACAGCGATGAAGCTTTCTTT.

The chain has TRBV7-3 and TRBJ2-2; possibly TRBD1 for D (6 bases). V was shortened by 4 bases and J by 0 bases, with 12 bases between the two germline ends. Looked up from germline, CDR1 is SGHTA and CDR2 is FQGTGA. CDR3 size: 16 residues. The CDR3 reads CASSSSRTANTGELFF. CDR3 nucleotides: TGTGCCAGCAGCTCCTCCAGGACAGCGAACACCGGGGAGCTGTTTTTT. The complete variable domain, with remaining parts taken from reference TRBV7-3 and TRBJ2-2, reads GAGVSQTPSNKVTEKGKYVELRCDPISGHTALYWYRQSLGQGPEFLIYFQGTGAADDSGLPNDRFFAVRPEGSVSTLKIQRTERGDSAVYLCASSSSRTANTGELFFGEGSRLTVL.

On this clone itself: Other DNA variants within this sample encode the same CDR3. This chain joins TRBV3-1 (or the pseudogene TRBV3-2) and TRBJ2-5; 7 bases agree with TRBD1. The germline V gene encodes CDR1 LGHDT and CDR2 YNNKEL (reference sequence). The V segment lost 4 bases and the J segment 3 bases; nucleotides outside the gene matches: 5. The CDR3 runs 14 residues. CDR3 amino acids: CASSLGTVEETQYF. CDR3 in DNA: TGTGCCAGCAGCCTCGGGACAGTGGAAGAGACCCAGTACTTC.

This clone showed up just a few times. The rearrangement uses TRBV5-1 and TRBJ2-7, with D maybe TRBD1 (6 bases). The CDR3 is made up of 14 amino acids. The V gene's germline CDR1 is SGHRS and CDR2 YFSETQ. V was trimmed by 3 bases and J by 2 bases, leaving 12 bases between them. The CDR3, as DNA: TGCGCCAGCAGCTCCGGGACAAGAGCCTACGAGCAGTACTTC. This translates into CASSSGTRAYEQYF.

Here the CDR3 reads CATSDLTERRQGELPEAFF. CDR3 DNA: TGTGCCACCAGTGATTTAACCGAGCGTCGACAGGGCGAACTCCCTGAAGCTTTCTTT. The chain joins TRBV24-1 to TRBJ1-1, with TRBD1 matching over 7 bases. This CDR3 contains 19 residues. Germline CDR1 and CDR2: KGHDR and SFDVKD. The J segment lost 6 bases and the V segment lost 1 base, leaving 19 bases of the junction unmatched.

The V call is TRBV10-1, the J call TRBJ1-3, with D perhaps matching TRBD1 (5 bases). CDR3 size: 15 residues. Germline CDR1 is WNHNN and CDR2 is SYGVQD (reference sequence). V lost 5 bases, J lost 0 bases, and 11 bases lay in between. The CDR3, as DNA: TGCGCCAGCAGTATGACGACAGTCTCTGGAAACACCATATATTTT. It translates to CASSMTTVSGNTIYF.

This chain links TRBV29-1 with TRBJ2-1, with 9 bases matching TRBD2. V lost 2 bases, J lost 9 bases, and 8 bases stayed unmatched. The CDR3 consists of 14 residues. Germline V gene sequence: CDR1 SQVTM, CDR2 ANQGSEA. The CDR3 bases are TGCAGCGTTGAATCGGCGGGGGGGCGTCGTGAGCAGTTCTTC. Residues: CSVESAGGRREQFF.

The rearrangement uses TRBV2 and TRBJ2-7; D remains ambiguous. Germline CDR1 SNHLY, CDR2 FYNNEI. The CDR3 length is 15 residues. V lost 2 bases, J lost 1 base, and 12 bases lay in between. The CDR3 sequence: CASSEIRQASYEQYF. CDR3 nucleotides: TGTGCCAGCAGTGAAATCCGCCAGGCTTCCTACGAGCAGTACTTC.

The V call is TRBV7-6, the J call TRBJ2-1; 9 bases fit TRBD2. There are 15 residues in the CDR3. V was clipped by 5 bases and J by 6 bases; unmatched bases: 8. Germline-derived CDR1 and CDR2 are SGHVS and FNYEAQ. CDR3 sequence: CASSPTGTSTNEQFF. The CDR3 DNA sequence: TGTGCCAGCAGCCCAACCGGGACTAGCACCAATGAGCAGTTCTTC.

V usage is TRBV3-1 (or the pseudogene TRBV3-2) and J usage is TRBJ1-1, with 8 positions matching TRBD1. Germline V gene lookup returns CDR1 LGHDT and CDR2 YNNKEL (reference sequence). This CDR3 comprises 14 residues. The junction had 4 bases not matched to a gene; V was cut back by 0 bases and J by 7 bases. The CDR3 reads CASSQEDRVGEAFF. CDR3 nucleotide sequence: TGTGCCAGCAGCCAAGAGGACAGGGTCGGTGAAGCTTTCTTT.